The 25 T cell receptor beta chains presented below share a single source sample, sequenced in a study of blood T cells in healthy people across ages. A second about 7 to 12 cycle PCR used barcoded and J-beta primers. TCRdb re-called the 5' RACE reads with MiXCR, one entry per CDR3 protein. The data contain roughly 2 million distinct CDR3 sequences, about 50% of them seen just once; the ten biggest clones take up over 2%. Sequences were obtained from blood. The receptors here all came from a woman in her 40s in good health.

The chain has TRBV7-2 and TRBJ2-1; TRBD1 matches 9 bases. V shed 4 bases and J 0 bases; nucleotides not matched to a gene: 4. From germline, CDR1 is SGHTA and CDR2 FQGNSA. The CDR3 length is 16 residues. The CDR3 reads CASSSGTGFSYNEQFF. The CDR3 DNA is TGTGCCAGCAGCTCGGGGACAGGGTTCTCCTACAATGAGCAGTTCTTC.

The chain recombines TRBV7-2 with TRBJ2-4; D is unclear. This CDR3 comprises 16 residues. From germline, CDR1 is SGHTA and CDR2 FQGNSA. V was pared by 1 base and J by 0 bases, with 10 bases between. The CDR3 DNA follows: TGTGCCAGCAGCTTAGATGGCAGGCTAGCCAAAAACATTCAGTACTTC. It codes for CASSLDGRLAKNIQYF.

The chain carries TRBV20-1 and TRBJ2-1; D gene unclear. CDR1 and CDR2 from the germline V gene are DFQATT and SNEGSKA (reference sequence). V dropped 0 bases and J dropped 1 base, with 10 bases sitting between them. The CDR3 totals 15 residues. The CDR3 sequence is CSARDAGASYNEQFF. The CDR3 bases are TGCAGTGCTAGAGATGCTGGAGCGTCCTACAATGAGCAGTTCTTC.

V gene TRBV28 combines with J gene TRBJ2-3; 7 bases are shared with TRBD1. The V gene end was trimmed by 5 bases and the J gene end by 8 bases; junction bases not matched to a gene: 19. The CDR3 totals 17 residues. Per the germline V gene, CDR1 is MDHEN and CDR2 is SYDVKM. The CDR3 sequence is CASSRASLGQEVGTQYF. CDR3 DNA: TGTGCCAGCAGTCGAGCCTCTTTAGGACAGGAGGTCGGTACGCAGTATTTT. The entire variable domain, with the rest obtained from reference TRBV28 and TRBJ2-3, is as follows: DVKVTQSSRYLVKRTGEKVFLECVQDMDHENMFWYRQDPGLGLRLIYFSYDVKMKEKGDIPEGYSVSREKKERFSLILESASTNQTSMYLCASSRASLGQEVGTQYFGPGTRLTVL.

The CDR3 coding sequence is TGTGCCACCAGCAGAGACAGCACAGTGAACACCGGGGAGCTGTTTTTT. This gives the protein CATSRDSTVNTGELFF. The rearrangement links TRBV15 to TRBJ2-2; no firm D call. The CDR3 runs to 16 residues. Germline CDR1 LNHNV, CDR2 YYDKDF (reference sequence). Trimming removed 0 bases at V and 1 base at J, with 9 bases between.

This clonotype was counted only a few times. The rearrangement links TRBV5-5 to TRBJ2-3; D is ambiguous. Germline CDR1 reads SGHKS; CDR2 reads YYEKEE (reference sequence). The CDR3 sequence is 15 residues long. Between the trimmed V and J ends, which lost 4 bases and 1 base, there was a span of 13 bases. The CDR3 bases are TGTGCCAGCAGCGGCGTAGAGATGGGCACAGATACGCAGTATTTT. Protein product: CASSGVEMGTDTQYF.

This clonotype was picked up a small number of times. The V call is TRBV6-6, the J call TRBJ2-7; 7 bases are shared with TRBD1. Per germline, CDR1 MNHNY and CDR2 SVGAGI (reference sequence). Unmatched junction bases numbered 11, after V lost 6 bases and J lost 6 bases. CDR3 length: 14 residues. The DNA of the CDR3 is TGTGCCAGCAGCTTAGGACAAACAGGGGTCGAGCAGTACTTC. Its protein product is CASSLGQTGVEQYF.

This clonotype was counted a few times. The genes are TRBV12-3 or TRBV12-4 and TRBJ1-1, with TRBD1 matching 8 bases. The CDR3 is made up of 14 amino acids. The trim removed 6 bases at V and 5 bases at J, leaving 8 bases unmatched. CDR3 residues: CASRPPQGGTEAFF. Written as DNA, the CDR3 is TGTGCCAGCAGGCCCCCACAGGGGGGTACTGAAGCTTTCTTT.

The V gene is TRBV12-3 or TRBV12-4, the J gene TRBJ2-5; D remains ambiguous. CDR3 length: 14 residues. V shed 5 bases and J shed 0 bases, with 10 bases lying between them. The CDR3 region has the DNA TGTGCCAGCAGTGTAATCACAGACCAAGAGACCCAGTACTTC. This codes for CASSVITDQETQYF.

The J gene is TRBJ2-1, the V gene TRBV25-1; D might be TRBD1 or TRBD2, each matching 5 bases. V dropped 0 bases and J dropped 0 bases, with 9 bases sitting between them. The CDR3 contains 16 residues. The germline V gene has CDR1 MGHDK and CDR2 SYGVNS. The CDR3 protein is CASSEYPGSSYNEQFF. CDR3 nucleotide sequence: TGTGCCAGCAGTGAATATCCAGGGAGCTCCTACAATGAGCAGTTCTTC.

J is TRBJ2-1 and V is TRBV6-6; TRBD2 matches at 8 bases. Germline V gene lookup returns CDR1 MNHNY and CDR2 SVGAGI (reference sequence). V lost 4 bases and J lost 0; bases outside the gene matches: 8. The CDR3 is made up of 17 amino acids. The CDR3 DNA sequence: TGTGCCAGCAGTTTTCGGGGGGGTTTGGGCTCCTACAATGAGCAGTTCTTC. This translates into CASSFRGGLGSYNEQFF.

This clonotype was counted a few times. The chain is built from TRBV20-1 and TRBJ1-2; tentative D call: TRBD1 (6 bases). Trimming removed 0 bases at V and 4 bases at J, with 12 bases between. The length of the CDR3 is 14 residues. Per the germline V gene, CDR1 is DFQATT and CDR2 is SNEGSKA (reference sequence). The CDR3 spells CSARDTGPLYGYTF. The DNA for the CDR3 is TGCAGTGCTAGAGATACAGGGCCCCTCTATGGCTACACCTTC.

The V gene is TRBV11-2, the J gene TRBJ2-3; 7 nucleotides align to TRBD2. The length of the CDR3 is 16 residues. V was pared by 3 bases and J by 2 bases, with 8 bases of the junction left unmatched. Germline lookup yields CDR1 SGHAT and CDR2 FQNNGV. The CDR3 loop is CASSFARLAATDTQYF. CDR3 DNA: TGTGCCAGCAGCTTCGCGAGGCTAGCGGCCACAGATACGCAGTATTTT.

V and J are TRBV29-1 and TRBJ1-2; D is uncertain. This CDR3 contains 11 residues. CDR1 is SQVTM, CDR2 ANQGSEA, per germline. This CDR3 reads CSVSGDYGYTF. CDR3 nucleotides: TGCAGTGTTTCAGGTGACTATGGCTACACCTTC.

V is TRBV4-2 and J is TRBJ1-6; maybe TRBD1 (5 bases). The CDR3 consists of 15 residues. Germline CDR1 is LGHNA and CDR2 is YNFKEQ. Trimming took off 0 bases at V and 10 bases at J, with 13 bases between the two ends. This CDR3 is CASSQDLAGSSPLHF. CDR3 DNA: TGTGCCAGCAGCCAAGATCTTGCAGGGTCCTCACCCCTCCACTTT.

This clonotype has only a few counts. DNA of the CDR3: TGCAGCGTTGTCGTAGGGGGCGTTAATCAGCCCCAGCATTTT. Translation gives CSVVVGGVNQPQHF. The chain has TRBV29-1 and TRBJ1-5; 7 bases map to TRBD1. V shed 4 bases and J 4 bases; nucleotides not matched to a gene: 7. The CDR3 is 14 amino acids. The V gene's germline CDR1 is SQVTM and CDR2 ANQGSEA.

The chain recombines TRBV27 with TRBJ1-1; TRBD1 is a possible D gene (5 bases). Germline values: CDR1 MNHEY, CDR2 SMNVEV (reference sequence). V was trimmed by 4 bases and J by 1 base, leaving 13 bases between them. The CDR3 extends over 15 amino acids. CDR3 bases: TGTGCCAGCAGTTGGTCAGGGCGACGGAACACTGAAGCTTTCTTT. Amino acids: CASSWSGRRNTEAFF.

The chain links TRBV9 to TRBJ2-3, with 8 positions matching TRBD2. Losses at the gene ends were 0 bases for V and 1 base for J; bases not matched to a gene: 10. The V gene's germline CDR1 is SGDLS and CDR2 YYNGEE. The CDR3 totals 18 residues. In DNA, the CDR3 is TGTGCCAGCAGCGTAGCCAGCGGGGGCCTATCTGGCACAGATACGCAGTATTTT. It specifies CASSVASGGLSGTDTQYF.

The rearrangement uses TRBV13 and TRBJ2-1; 9 bases fit TRBD2. This CDR3 comprises 16 residues. Germline lookup yields CDR1 PRHDT and CDR2 FYEKMQ (reference sequence). After removal of 4 bases from V and 7 bases from J, the junction contained 11 bases not matched to a gene. CDR3 DNA sequence: TGTGCCAGCAGCTCCGCGGGGCGGGGGGGCTTTAATGAGCAGTTCTTC. It specifies CASSSAGRGGFNEQFF.

This clonotype was counted once. J is TRBJ2-1 and V is TRBV20-1; 11 nucleotides line up with TRBD2. Germline V gene sequence: CDR1 DFQATT, CDR2 SNEGSKA (reference sequence). The length of the CDR3 is 15 residues. After removal of 5 bases from V and 3 bases from J, the junction contained 6 bases not matched to a gene. The CDR3 spells CSAPETSGVYNEQFF. The CDR3 DNA reads as TGCAGTGCTCCCGAGACTAGCGGGGTCTACAATGAGCAGTTCTTC.

The chain joins TRBV7-9 to TRBJ2-5; the D gene is possibly TRBD1 (5 bases). Trimming pared 7 bases from V and 2 bases from J, leaving 11 bases between. This CDR3 is built from 13 residues. CDR1 and CDR2 (germline): SEHNR, FQNEAQ (reference sequence). CDR3 sequence (DNA): TGTGCCAGCACCACTCGACAGCAAGAGACCCAGTACTTC. Residues: CASTTRQQETQYF. The variable domain in full, completed from reference TRBV7-9 and TRBJ2-5, reads DTGVSQNPRHKITKRGQNVTFRCDPISEHNRLYWYRQTLGQGPEFLTYFQNEAQLEKSRLLSDRFSAERPKGSFSTLEIQRTEQGDSAMYLCASTTRQQETQYFGPGTRLLVL.

The chain recombines TRBV20-1 with TRBJ1-2, with D unresolved. V was pared by 5 bases and J by 8 bases, with 21 bases between. This CDR3 has 14 amino acids. Germline CDR1 reads DFQATT; CDR2 reads SNEGSKA (reference sequence). The CDR3 sequence is CSALVPRTPGGYTF. The CDR3, as DNA: TGCAGTGCTTTAGTTCCCAGGACCCCCGGAGGCTACACCTTC.

The genes are TRBV5-5 and TRBJ2-3; 7 nucleotides match TRBD1. J gave up 2 bases and V 4 bases, and 4 bases lay outside the gene matches. Germline CDR1 reads SGHKS; CDR2 reads YYEKEE (reference sequence). This CDR3 has 14 amino acids. CDR3 loop: CASSAQGHTDTQYF. The CDR3 nucleotides are TGTGCCAGCAGCGCACAGGGGCACACAGATACGCAGTATTTT.

The V call is TRBV28, the J call TRBJ2-1; D possibly matches TRBD1 or TRBD2 (5 bases each). CDR3 length equals 14 residues. The V end lost 7 bases, the J end lost 7 bases, and 17 bases lay between the germline ends. CDR1 is MDHEN, CDR2 SYDVKM, per germline. The CDR3 reads CASTLGRFPNEQFF. The CDR3 DNA follows: TGTGCCAGCACCTTGGGACGGTTCCCTAATGAGCAGTTCTTC.

The V call is TRBV28, the J call TRBJ2-3, with 7 bases identical to TRBD1. This CDR3 is 16 amino acids long. V dropped 6 bases and J dropped 1; count of bases not matched to a gene: 10. Germline V gives CDR1 MDHEN, CDR2 SYDVKM. This CDR3 is CASRVVQGEGTDTQYF. The CDR3 bases are TGTGCCAGCAGGGTAGTGCAGGGGGAAGGCACAGATACGCAGTATTTT.